This T cell receptor beta chain originates from a study of siplizumab effects on memory and regulatory T cells. This CDR3 comprises 16 residues. Turning to this clone: Its antigen is still unknown.

Whole-study findings and limits: Siplizumab cultures yielded proliferating Tregs whose suppressive function was not confirmed. Treg origin accounted for an average of approximately 69% of mappable alloreactive CD4+ clones with siplizumab and 26.9% in controls. Researchers could not give a naive or memory phenotype to roughly 75-96% of proliferating CD4+ or CD8+ clones.

Assay: immunoSEQ multiplex PCR; the TCRdb copy retains only in-frame clones and omits some. The table records about 100,000 clones, 75% to 95% of them present only once. The origin of this receptor is a human donor in good health. The V and J genes are TRBV21-1 and TRBJ1-4. TRBV21-1 is a pseudogene locus. Sequenced sample: CD4+ T cells sorted from blood. The CDR3 spells CASSKVSRQANEKLFF. CDR3 sequence (DNA): TGTGCCAGCAGCAAAGTATCGAGGCAGGCGAATGAAAAACTGTTTTTT.